The 24 T cell receptor beta chains below all came from one sample that was sequenced in a study of cytomegalovirus exposure and HLA in healthy donors. The PCR contained 60 Vbeta and 13 Jbeta primers. Libraries were prepared by immunoSEQ multiplex PCR; TCRdb keeps only in-frame clonotypes and omits some of them. Seen here are around 230,000 clones, nearly 80% observed once, and the top ten hold approximately 1.8%. The specimen sequenced was PBMCs. The source of these receptors is a male donor in good health and CMV-seronegative.

This chain connects TRBV11-2 to TRBJ2-1; D is possibly TRBD1 (6 bases). The V end lost 5 bases, the J end lost 4 bases, and 18 bases lay between the germline ends. The CDR3 runs to 16 residues. Germline V gives CDR1 SGHAT, CDR2 FQNNGV. DNA for the CDR3: TGTGCCAGCAGCCCTGGAACAGGGAAGTGGTACAATGAGCAGTTCTTC. Translation: CASSPGTGKWYNEQFF.

The chain uses TRBV7-9 and TRBJ2-3, with TRBD2 identical over 7 bases. Germline lookup yields CDR1 SEHNR and CDR2 FQNEAQ (reference sequence). The CDR3 spans 16 residues. Unmatched junction bases numbered 4, after V lost 1 base and J lost 0 bases. CDR3 nucleotide sequence: TGTGCCAGCAGCTTAGTTGCGGGAGAAAGCACAGATACGCAGTATTTT. This gives the protein CASSLVAGESTDTQYF.

The CDR3 sequence is CASSPDRFGAKNIQYF. For the CDR3, the DNA is TGTGCCAGCAGCCCCGACAGGTTCGGAGCCAAAAACATTCAGTACTTC. The chain uses TRBV7-9 and TRBJ2-4; TRBD1 is a possible D gene (6 bases). Deletions cut 5 bases from V and 0 bases from J, with 14 bases between. The CDR3 contains 16 residues. Germline assignment: CDR1 SEHNR and CDR2 FQNEAQ (reference sequence).

The chain links TRBV19 to TRBJ1-1; TRBD1 is a possible D gene (5 bases). This CDR3 region has 14 residues. V was pared by 9 bases and J by 2 bases, with 16 bases between. Germline CDR1 is LNHDA and CDR2 is SQIVND (reference sequence). The CDR3 region has the DNA TGTGCCAGCGTCCCAGACAGAATAAACACTGAAGCTTTCTTT. It codes for CASVPDRINTEAFF. Full variable domain (outside the CDR3, taken from reference TRBV19 and TRBJ1-1): DGGITQSPKYLFRKEGQNVTLSCEQNLNHDAMYWYRQDPGQGLRLIYYSQIVNDFQKGDIAEGYSVSREKKESFPLTVTSAQKNPTAFYLCASVPDRINTEAFFGQGTRLTVV.

The chain carries TRBV6-5 and TRBJ2-6, with D tentatively TRBD1 (5 bases). The CDR3 is 13 residues long. Trimming took off 8 bases at V and 2 bases at J, with 7 bases between the two ends. Germline loops: CDR1 MNHEY, CDR2 SVGAGI. The CDR3 is CASGRAGANVLTF. The CDR3 nucleotides are TGTGCCAGCGGCAGGGCTGGGGCCAACGTCCTGACTTTC.

V gene TRBV9 combines with J gene TRBJ1-1, with 7 bases aligning to TRBD1. The germline V gene encodes CDR1 SGDLS and CDR2 YYNGEE. V dropped 3 bases and J dropped 6; count of bases not matched to a gene: 5. This CDR3 comprises 13 residues. The CDR3 loop reads CASSERGGPEAFF. The CDR3 nucleotides are TGTGCCAGCAGCGAAAGAGGGGGCCCTGAAGCTTTCTTT.

The V gene is TRBV28, the J gene TRBJ1-2; D remains unclear. Germline loops: CDR1 MDHEN, CDR2 SYDVKM. CDR3 length: 13 residues. Trimming removed 5 bases from V and 8 bases from J, with 15 bases in between. This chain's CDR3 is CASSPPGVRGYTF. DNA for the CDR3: TGTGCCAGCAGTCCCCCCGGGGTTAGGGGCTACACCTTC.

This rearrangement joins TRBV30 to TRBJ1-5; a possible D gene is TRBD1 (5 bases). Per the germline V gene, CDR1 is GTSNPN and CDR2 is SVGIG (reference sequence). This CDR3 has 15 residues. V was cut by 3 bases and J by 2 bases, with 14 bases left in between. The CDR3 is CAWRLGHLGNQPQHF. The CDR3, as DNA: TGTGCCTGGAGGCTTGGACATCTGGGCAATCAGCCCCAGCATTTT.

This chain joins TRBV5-1 and TRBJ1-6; TRBD1 matches at 8 bases. Unmatched junction bases numbered 5, after V lost 4 bases and J lost 8 bases. CDR1 and CDR2 (germline): SGHRS, YFSETQ. The CDR3 is made up of 14 amino acids. In DNA, the CDR3 is TGCGCCAGCAGCCCCGGACAGGGTTATTCACCCCTCCACTTT. This gives the protein CASSPGQGYSPLHF.

The V and J genes are TRBV21-1 and TRBJ2-3; TRBD2, the table's D call, was not compared with the DNA. TRBV21-1 is termed a pseudogene. The CDR3 is made up of 16 amino acids. The CDR3 region is CASTLGGLADTDTQYF. CDR3 nucleotide sequence: TGTGCCAGCACCCTGGGCGGACTAGCGGACACAGATACGCAGTATTTT.

The chain links TRBV9 to TRBJ2-7, with a possible D match to TRBD1 (6 bases). CDR1 and CDR2 from the germline V gene are SGDLS and YYNGEE. The CDR3 has 17 amino acids. V lost 0 bases and J lost 4, with 20 bases in between. In nucleotides, the CDR3 is TGTGCCAGCAGCGTAGCCGGAGTGGGAGACAGGAATTACGAGCAGTACTTC. Protein product: CASSVAGVGDRNYEQYF.

The chain recombines TRBV2 with TRBJ2-7; 10 bases are shared with TRBD2. J was trimmed by 7 bases and V by 5 bases; bases with no gene match: 5. Looked up from germline, CDR1 is SNHLY and CDR2 is FYNNEI. The CDR3 is 13 residues long. CDR3 sequence: CASSSGLAREQYF. As DNA, the CDR3 is TGTGCCAGCAGTTCGGGACTAGCGAGAGAGCAGTACTTC.

The chain carries TRBV5-5 and TRBJ1-2; D unclear. Looked up from germline, CDR1 is SGHKS and CDR2 is YYEKEE (reference sequence). The V end was cut by 0 bases, the J end by 4 bases, with 16 bases between. The CDR3 runs to 16 residues. In DNA form, the CDR3 reads TGTGCCAGCAGCTTGGACGTGACACGACCCTCCTATGGCTACACCTTC. It encodes CASSLDVTRPSYGYTF. Combining the CDR3 with reference TRBV5-5 and TRBJ1-2 gives the whole variable domain DAGVTQSPTHLIKTRGQQVTLRCSPISGHKSVSWYQQVLGQGPQFIFQYYEKEERGRGNFPDRFSARQFPNYSSELNVNALLLGDSALYLCASSLDVTRPSYGYTFGSGTRLTVV.

The V and J genes are TRBV11-2 and TRBJ1-1; tentatively, D is TRBD1 (6 bases). The germline V and J ends were trimmed by 4 bases and 1 base, with 13 bases remaining between them. CDR3 length: 15 amino acids. CDR1 is SGHAT, CDR2 FQNNGV, per germline. The CDR3 DNA reads TGTGCCAGCAGCTCATCTCGGACAGCGAACACTGAAGCTTTCTTT. Its translation: CASSSSRTANTEAFF.

The rearrangement joins TRBV6-4 to TRBJ2-1; 14 nucleotides agree with TRBD2. Germline V gene data show CDR1 as MRHNA and CDR2 as SNTAGT. This CDR3 has 16 residues. Germline trimming cut 6 bases from V and 4 bases from J; bases unmatched to any gene: 5. The DNA of the CDR3 is TGTGCCAGCAGCGGGACTAGCGGGGGACTTTACAATGAGCAGTTCTTC. Its translation is CASSGTSGGLYNEQFF.

The chain couples TRBV5-1 to TRBJ2-5, with D possibly being TRBD1 (7 bases). Germline values: CDR1 SGHRS, CDR2 YFSETQ. The V end was cut by 2 bases, the J end by 3 bases, with 14 bases between. The CDR3 is 15 residues long. The CDR3 protein is CASSLGARGEETQYF. The CDR3 bases are TGCGCCAGCAGCTTAGGGGCCAGGGGGGAAGAGACCCAGTACTTC.

The rearrangement uses TRBV30 and TRBJ2-7; TRBD1 matches 8 bases. This CDR3 comprises 15 residues. The germline gives CDR1 GTSNPN, CDR2 SVGIG (reference sequence). J lost 0 bases, V lost 3 bases, and 7 bases had no gene match. This chain's CDR3 is CAWRDRDQSSYEQYF. The CDR3 DNA reads TGTGCCTGGAGGGACAGGGACCAAAGCTCCTACGAGCAGTACTTC. The full variable domain, completed using reference TRBV30 and TRBJ2-7, is SQTIHQWPATLVQPVGSPLSLECTVEGTSNPNLYWYRQAAGRGLQLLFYSVGIGQISSEVPQNLSASRPQDRQFILSSKKLLLSDSGFYLCAWRDRDQSSYEQYFGPGTRLTVT.

With regard to this clone: A read error may produce the germline difference seen at one junction end. The V and J genes are TRBV2 and TRBJ2-7; 9 nucleotides align to TRBD2. Germline loops: CDR1 SNHLY, CDR2 FYNNEI. The CDR3 totals 14 residues. The CDR3 sequence: CASSKAGGSYEQYF. The CDR3, as DNA: TGTGCCAGCAGTAAAGCGGGAGGTAGTTACGAGCAGTACTTC. Together with reference TRBV2 and TRBJ2-7, the CDR3 gives the full variable domain: EPEVTQTPSHQVTQMGQEVILRCVPISNHLYFYWYRQILGQKVEFLVSFYNNEISEKSEIFDDQFSVERPDGSNFTLKIRSTKLEDSAMYFCASSKAGGSYEQYFGPGTRLTVT.

The CDR3 bases are TGTGCCAGCAGCTCTCAGACAGGGAACTATGGCTACACCTTC. Protein sequence: CASSSQTGNYGYTF. The chain joins TRBV7-8 to TRBJ1-2, with TRBD1 identical over 7 bases. This CDR3 region has 14 residues. From germline, CDR1 is SGHVS and CDR2 FQNEAQ. V shed 4 bases and J 2 bases; nucleotides not matched to a gene: 4.

The chain combines TRBV7-8 with TRBJ2-1, with D perhaps TRBD1 (5 bases). Germline-derived CDR1 and CDR2 are SGHVS and FQNEAQ. Trimming took 4 bases from V and 2 from J, leaving 15 bases between them. CDR3 length: 16 amino acids. CDR3 sequence (DNA): TGTGCCAGCAGCTGGGGCCTGGCACAAGCCTACAATGAGCAGTTCTTC. Encoded protein: CASSWGLAQAYNEQFF. Full variable domain (remainder filled in from reference TRBV7-8 and TRBJ2-1): GAGVSQSPRYKVAKRGQDVALRCDPISGHVSLFWYQQALGQGPEFLTYFQNEAQLDKSGLPSDRFFAERPEGSVSTLKIQRTQQEDSAVYLCASSWGLAQAYNEQFFGPGTRLTVL.

V gene TRBV4-3 combines with J gene TRBJ2-1; 13 bases are a match to TRBD2. This CDR3 region has 18 residues. The J segment lost 9 bases and the V segment lost 0 bases, leaving 11 bases of the junction unmatched. Germline V lookup: CDR1 LGHNA, CDR2 YSLEER. DNA for the CDR3: TGCGCCAGCAGCCAAGACCCCCGCGGACTAGCGGGAGAGGGTGAGCAGTTCTTC. This translates into CASSQDPRGLAGEGEQFF.

Only one count was recorded for this clone. CDR3 in DNA: TGCAGTTCCAGACTGATTTACGAGCAGTACTTC. This encodes CSSRLIYEQYF. J is TRBJ2-7 and V is TRBV20-1; D gene unclear. Trimming removed 8 bases from V and 4 bases from J, with 12 bases in between. Germline V gives CDR1 DFQATT, CDR2 SNEGSKA (reference sequence). CDR3 length equals 11 residues.

The genes are TRBV5-1 and TRBJ2-2, with a tentative D call TRBD1 (5 bases). This CDR3 region has 14 residues. V dropped 4 bases and J dropped 3 bases, with 10 bases sitting between them. Germline CDR1 and CDR2: SGHRS and YFSETQ. The CDR3 sequence is CASSATGYTGELFF. DNA for the CDR3: TGCGCCAGCAGCGCCACAGGTTACACCGGGGAGCTGTTTTTT.

The chain combines TRBV7-9 with TRBJ2-1; D might be TRBD1 (5 bases). CDR1 is SEHNR, CDR2 FQNEAQ, per germline (reference sequence). V shed 5 bases and J shed 5 bases, with 16 bases lying between them. This CDR3 spans 15 amino acids. This chain's CDR3 is CASSPRGVQNNEQFF. The CDR3 nucleotides are TGTGCCAGCAGCCCTAGGGGTGTCCAGAACAATGAGCAGTTCTTC.